This T cell receptor beta chain was recovered during a study of blood T cell repertoires in COVID-19. Study details: Specimens from acute and convalescent COVID-19 originated in the United States, Italy and Spain.

Trimming at V came to 7 bases and at J to 3 bases, leaving 8 bases not matched to a gene. CDR3 size: 16 residues. Germline V gene sequence: CDR1 MDHEN, CDR2 SYDVKM. Original analysis: Researchers report that nucleated cell counts were estimated from reference gene primer amplification. TCRdb keeps only in-frame clones here, not all; method: immunoSEQ multiplex PCR. V and J calls and clone size are those listed in that table; D and trimming were worked out from the DNA. This sample yields about 170,000 clones, of which just under 95% are seen a single time; 4.6% belongs to the top ten. The origin of this receptor is a woman aged 50 to 65 with acute or convalescent COVID-19. The sequencing sample was made of peripheral blood. V and J are TRBV28 and TRBJ2-6; TRBD1 agrees at 8 bases. CDR3 DNA: TGTGCCAGCAACTCAGACAGGGGAGGTGGGGCCAACGTCCTGACTTTC. Translation: CASNSDRGGGANVLTF.